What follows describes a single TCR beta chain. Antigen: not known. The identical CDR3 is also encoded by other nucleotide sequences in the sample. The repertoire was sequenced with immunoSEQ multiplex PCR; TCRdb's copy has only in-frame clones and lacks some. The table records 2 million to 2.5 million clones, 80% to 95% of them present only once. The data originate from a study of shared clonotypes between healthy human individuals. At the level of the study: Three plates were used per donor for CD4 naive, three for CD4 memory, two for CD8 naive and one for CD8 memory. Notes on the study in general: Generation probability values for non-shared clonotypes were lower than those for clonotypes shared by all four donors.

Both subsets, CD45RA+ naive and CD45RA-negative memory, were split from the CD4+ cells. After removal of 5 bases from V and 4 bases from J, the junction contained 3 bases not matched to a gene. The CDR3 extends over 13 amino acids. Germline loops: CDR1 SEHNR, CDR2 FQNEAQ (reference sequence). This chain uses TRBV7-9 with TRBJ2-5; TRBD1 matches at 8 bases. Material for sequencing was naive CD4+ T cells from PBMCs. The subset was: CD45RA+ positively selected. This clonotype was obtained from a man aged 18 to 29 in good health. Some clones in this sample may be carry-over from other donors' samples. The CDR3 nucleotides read TGTGCCAGCAGCCGAGGACAGGGAGAGACCCAGTACTTC. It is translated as CASSRGQGETQYF. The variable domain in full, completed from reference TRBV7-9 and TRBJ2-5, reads DTGVSQNPRHKITKRGQNVTFRCDPISEHNRLYWYRQTLGQGPEFLTYFQNEAQLEKSRLLSDRFSAERPKGSFSTLEIQRTEQGDSAMYLCASSRGQGETQYFGPGTRLLVL.